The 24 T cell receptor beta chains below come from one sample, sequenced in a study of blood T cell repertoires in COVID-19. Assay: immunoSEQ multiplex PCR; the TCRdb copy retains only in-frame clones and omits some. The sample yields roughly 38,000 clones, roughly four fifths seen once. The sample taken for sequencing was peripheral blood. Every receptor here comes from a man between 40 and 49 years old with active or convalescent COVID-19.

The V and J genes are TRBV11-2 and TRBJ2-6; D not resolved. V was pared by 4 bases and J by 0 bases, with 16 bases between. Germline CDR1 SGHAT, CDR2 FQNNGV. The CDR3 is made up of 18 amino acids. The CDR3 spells CASSSRPPTVSGANVLTF. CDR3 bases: TGTGCCAGCAGCTCCCGCCCCCCAACAGTCTCTGGGGCCAACGTCCTGACTTTC.

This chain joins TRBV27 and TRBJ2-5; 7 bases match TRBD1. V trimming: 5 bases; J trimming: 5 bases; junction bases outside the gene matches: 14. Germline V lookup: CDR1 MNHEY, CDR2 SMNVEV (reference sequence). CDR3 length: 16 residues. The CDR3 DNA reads TGTGCCAGCAGTCCCACCCCGACGACAGGGAGTGAGACCCAGTACTTC. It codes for CASSPTPTTGSETQYF.

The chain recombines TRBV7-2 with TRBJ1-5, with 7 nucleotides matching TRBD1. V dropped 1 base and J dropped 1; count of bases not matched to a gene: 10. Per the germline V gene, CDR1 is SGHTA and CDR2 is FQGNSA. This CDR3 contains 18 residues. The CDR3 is CASSLEEGAKRSNQPQHF. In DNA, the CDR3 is TGTGCCAGCAGCTTAGAGGAGGGGGCGAAGAGGAGCAATCAGCCCCAGCATTTT.

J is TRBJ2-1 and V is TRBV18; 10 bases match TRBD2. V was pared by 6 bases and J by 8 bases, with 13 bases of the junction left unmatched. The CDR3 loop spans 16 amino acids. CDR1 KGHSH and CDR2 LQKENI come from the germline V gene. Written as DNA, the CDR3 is TGTGCCAGCTCCCCCCCTTGGGAGCGGGGGGGCCATGAGCAGTTCTTC. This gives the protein CASSPPWERGGHEQFF.

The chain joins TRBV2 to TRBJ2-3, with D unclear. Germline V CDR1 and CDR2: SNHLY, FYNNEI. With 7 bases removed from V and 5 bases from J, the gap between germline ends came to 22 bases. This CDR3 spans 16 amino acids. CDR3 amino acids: CASKNLLVAGGDTQYF. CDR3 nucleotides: TGTGCCAGCAAAAACCTTTTGGTGGCAGGTGGAGATACGCAGTATTTT.

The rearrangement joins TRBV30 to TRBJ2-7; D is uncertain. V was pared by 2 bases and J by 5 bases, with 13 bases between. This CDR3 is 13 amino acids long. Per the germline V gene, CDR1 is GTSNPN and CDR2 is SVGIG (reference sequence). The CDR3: CAWSRSAVDEQYF. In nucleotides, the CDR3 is TGTGCCTGGAGTAGGTCGGCGGTTGACGAGCAGTACTTC.

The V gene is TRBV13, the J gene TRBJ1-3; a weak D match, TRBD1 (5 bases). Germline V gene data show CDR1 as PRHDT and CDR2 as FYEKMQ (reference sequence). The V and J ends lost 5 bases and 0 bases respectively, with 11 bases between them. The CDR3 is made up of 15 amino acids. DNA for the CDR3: TGTGCCAGCAGCCGGTGGGGCGTCTCTGGAAACACCATATATTTT. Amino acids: CASSRWGVSGNTIYF.

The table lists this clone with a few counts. CDR3 bases: TGTGCCAGCAGTTACTCGGCGAACACTGAAGCTTTCTTT. Residues: CASSYSANTEAFF. This chain connects TRBV6-2 or TRBV6-3 to TRBJ1-1, with no clear D. The CDR3 totals 13 residues. Germline lookup yields CDR1 MNHEY and CDR2 SVGEGT. The ends were cut back, 0 bases at V and 1 base at J, with 3 bases in the middle.

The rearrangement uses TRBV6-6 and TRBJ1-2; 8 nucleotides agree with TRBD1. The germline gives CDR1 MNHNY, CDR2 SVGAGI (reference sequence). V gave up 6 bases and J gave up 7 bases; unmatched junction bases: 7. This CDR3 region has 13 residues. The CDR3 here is CASSGWTGSGYTF. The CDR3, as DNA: TGTGCCAGCAGCGGATGGACAGGGAGTGGCTACACCTTC.

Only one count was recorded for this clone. The CDR3 here is CASSEWGGNNEQFF. CDR3 DNA sequence: TGTGCCAGCAGCGAGTGGGGAGGAAACAATGAGCAGTTCTTC. The chain is built from TRBV9 and TRBJ2-1, with D tentatively TRBD2 (6 bases). Germline assignment: CDR1 SGDLS and CDR2 YYNGEE. Trimming left V 3 bases short and J 5 bases short, with 12 bases between. This CDR3 comprises 14 residues.

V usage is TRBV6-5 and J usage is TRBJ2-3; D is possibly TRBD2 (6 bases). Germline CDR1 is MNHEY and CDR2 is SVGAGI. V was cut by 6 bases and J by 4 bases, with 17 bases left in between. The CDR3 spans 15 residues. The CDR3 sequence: CASSPTMTRADTQYF. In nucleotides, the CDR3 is TGTGCCAGCAGCCCCACTATGACTAGGGCAGATACGCAGTATTTT.

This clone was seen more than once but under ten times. The CDR3 protein is CASRIETGGAGEKLFF. The CDR3 DNA is TGTGCCAGCAGAATCGAGACAGGGGGCGCCGGTGAAAAACTGTTTTTT. V is TRBV6-6 and J is TRBJ1-4; 10 bases agree with TRBD1. This CDR3 has 16 residues. V dropped 6 bases and J dropped 7; count of bases not matched to a gene: 11. Germline-derived CDR1 and CDR2 are MNHNY and SVGAGI (reference sequence).

The CDR3 bases are TGTGCCAGCAGTACCACAGGGTGGGAGCAGCCCCAGCATTTT. Translated: CASSTTGWEQPQHF. This chain uses TRBV6-2 or TRBV6-3 with TRBJ1-5, with a tentative D call TRBD1 (6 bases). Germline assignment: CDR1 MNHEY and CDR2 SVGEGT. The V and J ends lost 5 bases and 7 bases respectively, with 15 bases between them. This CDR3 is built from 14 residues.

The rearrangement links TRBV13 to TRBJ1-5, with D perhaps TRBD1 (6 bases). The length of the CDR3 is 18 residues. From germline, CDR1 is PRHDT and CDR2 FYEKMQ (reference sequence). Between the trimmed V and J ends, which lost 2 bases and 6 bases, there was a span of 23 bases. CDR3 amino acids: CASSLNWVKGGRGQPQHF. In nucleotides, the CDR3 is TGTGCCAGCAGCTTAAATTGGGTTAAAGGGGGAAGGGGTCAGCCCCAGCATTTT.

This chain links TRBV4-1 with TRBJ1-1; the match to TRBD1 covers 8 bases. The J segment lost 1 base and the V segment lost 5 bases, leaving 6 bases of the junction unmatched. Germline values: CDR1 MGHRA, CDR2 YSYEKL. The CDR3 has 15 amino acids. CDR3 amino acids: CASSLEGTGNTEAFF. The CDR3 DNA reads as TGCGCCAGCAGCTTGGAGGGGACAGGGAACACTGAAGCTTTCTTT.

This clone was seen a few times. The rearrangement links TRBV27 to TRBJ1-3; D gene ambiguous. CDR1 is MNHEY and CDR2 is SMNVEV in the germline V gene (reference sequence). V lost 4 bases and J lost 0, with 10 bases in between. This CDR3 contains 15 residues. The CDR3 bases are TGTGCCAGCAGTTCAGTCACCCCCTCTGGAAACACCATATATTTT. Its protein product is CASSSVTPSGNTIYF.

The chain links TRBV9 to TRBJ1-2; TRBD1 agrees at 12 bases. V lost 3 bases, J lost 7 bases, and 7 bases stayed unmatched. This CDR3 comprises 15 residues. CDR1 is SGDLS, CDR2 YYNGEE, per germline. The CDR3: CASSGPGQGALGYTF. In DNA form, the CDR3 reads TGTGCCAGCAGCGGGCCGGGACAGGGGGCCCTTGGCTACACCTTC.

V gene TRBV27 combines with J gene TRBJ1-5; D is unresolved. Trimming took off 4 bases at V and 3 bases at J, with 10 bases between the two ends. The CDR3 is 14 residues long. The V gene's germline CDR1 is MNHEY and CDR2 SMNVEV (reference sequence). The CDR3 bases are TGTGCCAGCAGTTCGAGGGTTCTCAATCAGCCCCAGCATTTT. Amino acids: CASSSRVLNQPQHF.

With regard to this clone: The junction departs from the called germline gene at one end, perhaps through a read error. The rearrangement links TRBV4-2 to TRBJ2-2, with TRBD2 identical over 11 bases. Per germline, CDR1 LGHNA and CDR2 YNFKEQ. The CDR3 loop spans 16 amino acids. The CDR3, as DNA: TGTGCCAGCAGCCAAGGAGTACTAGCGGGAGAGGGGGGGCTGTTTTTT. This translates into CASSQGVLAGEGGLFF.

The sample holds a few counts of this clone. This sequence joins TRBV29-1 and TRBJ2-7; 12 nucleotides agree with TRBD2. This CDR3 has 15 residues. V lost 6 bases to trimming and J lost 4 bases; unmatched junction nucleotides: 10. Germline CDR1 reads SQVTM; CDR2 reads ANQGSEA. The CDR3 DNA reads TGCAGCGTGACCTGGACTAGCGGGGTAAGGTACGAGCAGTACTTC. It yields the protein CSVTWTSGVRYEQYF.

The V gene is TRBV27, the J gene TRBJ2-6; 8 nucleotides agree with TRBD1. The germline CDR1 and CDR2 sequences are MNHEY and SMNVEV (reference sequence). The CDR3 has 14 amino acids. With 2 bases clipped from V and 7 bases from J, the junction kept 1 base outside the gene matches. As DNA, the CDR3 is TGTGCCAGCAGTTTAGACAGGGGTGCCAACGTCCTGACTTTC. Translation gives CASSLDRGANVLTF.

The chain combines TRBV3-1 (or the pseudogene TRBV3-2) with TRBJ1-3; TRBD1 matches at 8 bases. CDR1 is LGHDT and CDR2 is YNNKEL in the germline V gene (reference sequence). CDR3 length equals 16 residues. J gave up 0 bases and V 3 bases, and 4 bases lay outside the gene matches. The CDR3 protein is CASSQLGTGSGNTIYF. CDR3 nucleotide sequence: TGTGCCAGCAGCCAGCTCGGGACAGGCTCTGGAAACACCATATATTTT.

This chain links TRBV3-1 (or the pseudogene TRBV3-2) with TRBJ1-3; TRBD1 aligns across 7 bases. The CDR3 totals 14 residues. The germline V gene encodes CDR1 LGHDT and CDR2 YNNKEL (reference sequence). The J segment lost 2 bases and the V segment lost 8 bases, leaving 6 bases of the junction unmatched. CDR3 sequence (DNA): TGTGCCAGCCAAACCGGGACAGCTGGAAACACCATATATTTT. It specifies CASQTGTAGNTIYF.

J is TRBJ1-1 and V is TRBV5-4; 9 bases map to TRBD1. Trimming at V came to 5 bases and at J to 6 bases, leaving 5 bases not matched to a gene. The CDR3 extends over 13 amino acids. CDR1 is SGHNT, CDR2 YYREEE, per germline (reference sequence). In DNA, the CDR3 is TGTGCCAGCAGTTTGACAGGGGGGCCTGAAGCTTTCTTT. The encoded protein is CASSLTGGPEAFF.